The source of this TCR beta chain is a study of T cell responses to AZD1222 COVID-19 vaccine. Data came from immunoSEQ multiplex PCR; TCRdb stores just in-frame clones and leaves some out. In the table there are some 100,000 clones, around nine tenths of which are singletons. Regarding the study as a whole: AZD1222 recipients seropositive at baseline numbered only 5 to 7. Clonal diversity was possibly underestimated, and white British individuals and females predominated among donors. In all cases, repertoires were sampled only after the peak T cell response.

As concerns this clone: Antigen: not known.

This specimen was peripheral blood, taken 28 days after the second AZD1222 dose. The clonotype was recovered from an adult who received the AZD1222 COVID-19 vaccine.

The CDR3 sequence: CASRLSRVLNTGELFF. The CDR3 bases are TGTGCCAGCAGGTTGAGTAGGGTCCTTAACACCGGGGAGCTGTTTTTT. The chain combines TRBV5-8 with TRBJ2-2, with unresolved D. Germline V gene data show CDR1 as SGHTS and CDR2 as YDEGEE. CDR3 length: 16 residues. Trimming removed 5 bases at V and 2 bases at J, with 16 bases between.